Given below is one T cell receptor (beta chain) in context. Its antigen is currently unknown. The data derive from a study of cytomegalovirus exposure and HLA in healthy donors. From germline, CDR1 is LGHNA and CDR2 YSLEER. Trimming took 4 bases from V and 8 from J, leaving 18 bases between them. The CDR3 has 15 residues. Study-wide results and caveats: The sole available immune exposure information was CMV serostatus. TCR beta sequences reportedly predicted most subjects' HLA-A and HLA-B alleles accurately. The study labeled 150 or so TCR beta chains cytomegalovirus-associated.

Use of 60 Vbeta and 13 Jbeta primers characterized the PCR. Sequenced by immunoSEQ multiplex PCR; TCRdb stores in-frame clones only, minus some. This sample's table reports more than 100,000 clones. The sequenced sample was PBMCs. The receptor's source is a woman aged 40 to 50 in good health and CMV-seronegative. The chain links TRBV4-3 to TRBJ2-1; possibly TRBD2 for D (6 bases). This CDR3 reads CASSRLGGRLDEQFF. CDR3 coding DNA: TGCGCCAGCAGCCGTTTGGGGGGTCGATTGGATGAGCAGTTCTTC.